This T cell receptor (beta chain) was documented in a study of blood T cell repertoires in COVID-19. Looking at the study overall: Spain, Italy and the United States supplied samples that represented acute and convalescent COVID-19.

Here immunoSEQ multiplex PCR was the method, and the copy in TCRdb shows in-frame clones only, minus some. In the table there are about 230,000 clones, roughly 80% of which are singletons. V was cut by 1 base and J by 14 bases, with 15 bases left in between. The CDR3 sequence is 14 residues long. Germline V CDR1 and CDR2: MGHRA, YSYEKL. Only one count was recorded for this clone. The sample consisted of peripheral blood. The receptor was isolated from a woman of 80 years or more with acute or convalescent COVID-19. The chain couples TRBV4-1 to TRBJ1-6, with D unclear. The CDR3 loop is CASSQGAGGFSLHF. In DNA, the CDR3 is TGCGCCAGCAGCCAAGGCGCAGGTGGATTCTCCCTCCACTTT.